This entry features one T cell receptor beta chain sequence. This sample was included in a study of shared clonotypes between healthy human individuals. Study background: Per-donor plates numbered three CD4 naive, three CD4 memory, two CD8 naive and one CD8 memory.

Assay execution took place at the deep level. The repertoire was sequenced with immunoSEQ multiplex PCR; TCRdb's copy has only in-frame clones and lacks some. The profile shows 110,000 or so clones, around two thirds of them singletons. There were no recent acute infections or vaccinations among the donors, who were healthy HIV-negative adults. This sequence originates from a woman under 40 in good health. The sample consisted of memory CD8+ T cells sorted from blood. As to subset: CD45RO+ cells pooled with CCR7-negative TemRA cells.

For the CDR3, the DNA is TGTGCCAGCACCCCCGAGGCGGAGAGGAGCTACGCTGGAAACACCATATATTTT. This translates into CASTPEAERSYAGNTIYF. This chain connects TRBV7-8 to TRBJ1-3; D unresolved. Germline assignment: CDR1 SGHVS and CDR2 FQNEAQ. The CDR3 consists of 18 residues. V was cut by 7 bases and J by 2 bases, with 24 bases left in between.